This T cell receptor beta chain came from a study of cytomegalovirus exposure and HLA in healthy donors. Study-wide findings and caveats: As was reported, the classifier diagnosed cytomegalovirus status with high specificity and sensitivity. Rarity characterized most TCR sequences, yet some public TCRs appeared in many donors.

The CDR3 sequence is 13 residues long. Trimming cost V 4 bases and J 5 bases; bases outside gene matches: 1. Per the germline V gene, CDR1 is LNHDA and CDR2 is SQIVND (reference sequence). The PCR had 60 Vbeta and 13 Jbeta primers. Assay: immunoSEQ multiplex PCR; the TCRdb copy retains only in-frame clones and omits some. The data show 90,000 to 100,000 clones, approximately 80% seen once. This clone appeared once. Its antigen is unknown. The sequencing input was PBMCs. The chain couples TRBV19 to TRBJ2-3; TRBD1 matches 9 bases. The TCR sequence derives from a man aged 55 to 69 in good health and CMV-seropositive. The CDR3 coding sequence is TGTGCCAGTAGTAACAGGGGGCGAGATACGCAGTATTTT. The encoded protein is CASSNRGRDTQYF.